This passage covers 3 T cell receptor beta chains from one sample sequenced in a study of cytomegalovirus exposure and HLA in healthy donors listed by TCRdb under 2017. Library creation used the immunoSEQ multiplex PCR assay. The multiplex PCR relied on a mix of 60 forward primers for TCR Vbeta segments and 13 reverse primers for TCR Jbeta segments. TCRdb took over this immuneACCESS table, retaining in-frame rearrangements with V and J assigned. Such tables are incomplete; in checked studies, under half of the missing clones stem from an unresolved V gene, and the remainder is unexplained. This sample gives 120,000 to 150,000 clones in total; roughly four fifths of them show up just once. Together, the top ten hold 4.9% of the sample. The specimen was PBMCs. These receptors were taken from a woman between 50 and 59 years old in good health and CMV-seronegative.

This clone was counted a few times. The gene calls are TRBV28 and TRBJ1-1, with TRBD1 as a possible D gene (6 bases). The CDR3 sequence is 14 residues long. Germline V CDR1 and CDR2: MDHEN, SYDVKM. Trimming removed 2 bases from V and 1 base from J, with 8 bases in between. The CDR3 DNA is TGTGCCAGCAGTTTAGGGGGGGCGAACACTGAAGCTTTCTTT. This translates into CASSLGGANTEAFF.

This chain uses TRBV6-1 with TRBJ1-4; no clear D gene. There are 16 residues in the CDR3. V lost 1 base to trimming and J lost 5 bases, with 14 bases between them. Per germline, CDR1 MNHNS and CDR2 SASEGT. CDR3 sequence reads: CASSEVLAGLNEKLFF. CDR3 nucleotide sequence: TGTGCCAGCAGTGAAGTTCTTGCAGGCCTAAATGAAAAACTGTTTTTT.

The chain uses TRBV19 and TRBJ1-5; D is possibly TRBD1 (5 bases). Germline CDR1 reads LNHDA; CDR2 reads SQIVND (reference sequence). V lost 6 bases and J lost 5, with 14 bases in between. This CDR3 comprises 14 residues. The CDR3 region is CASRTGTPDQPQHF. CDR3 bases: TGTGCCAGTAGGACCGGGACTCCAGATCAGCCCCAGCATTTT.